This T cell receptor beta chain originates from a study of beta chain features in type 1 diabetes. Across the whole study: Age, gender and cell yields were similar between patients and healthy donors. The examined sorted cells totaled about 110 million across samples. Broader study findings: Shorter TCRB CDR3s, moderately but significantly so, marked every one of the four CD4+ subsets in Type 1 diabetes patients.

Central memory, naive, regulatory and stem cell-like memory CD4+ cells were sorted by CD45RO/CCR7/CD25/CD127/CD95/CD27. CDR1 is SGHRS, CDR2 YFSETQ, per germline. Trimming took 5 bases from V and 0 from J; bases not matched to a gene: 3. The CDR3 length is 16 residues. Sequenced material consisted of expressed TCRB transcripts (all of the isolated RNA was reverse transcribed). The protocol was immunoSEQ multiplex PCR, while the TCRdb copy is restricted to in-frame clones and leaves out a portion. Of roughly 330,000 clones listed, about 11% are singletons. On this clone itself: Its antigen is undetermined.

The specimen sequenced was naive CD4+ T cells from blood. The chain is built from TRBV5-1 and TRBJ2-1; TRBD2 matches 12 bases. The TCR sequence derives from a woman aged 25 to 39 in good health. CDR3: CASRPTSGSSYNEQFF. DNA for the CDR3: TGCGCCAGCAGGCCGACTAGCGGGAGCTCCTACAATGAGCAGTTCTTC.